The 19 T cell receptor beta chains below all came from one sample that was sequenced in a study of cytomegalovirus exposure and HLA in healthy donors. The PCR had 60 Vbeta and 13 Jbeta primers. Assay: immunoSEQ multiplex PCR; the TCRdb copy retains only in-frame clones and omits some. The repertoire has some 150,000 clones, more than 70% of them found once; the top ten carry 1.1%. The sample taken for sequencing was PBMCs. Receptors were obtained from a male donor in good health and CMV-seronegative.

The chain recombines TRBV21-1 with TRBJ1-1. TRBV21-1 is tagged as a pseudogene. The CDR3 consists of 15 residues. CDR3 coding DNA: TGTGCCAGCAGCAACGGGCGGGACCAAGGCCCTGAAGCTTTCTTT. Translating it yields CASSNGRDQGPEAFF.

J is TRBJ2-1 and V is TRBV6-5, with 7 bases matching TRBD2. The CDR3 totals 15 residues. Trimming cost V 6 bases and J 6 bases; bases outside gene matches: 11. Germline-derived CDR1 and CDR2 are MNHEY and SVGAGI. The CDR3: CASSPSSGVINEQFF. The DNA of the CDR3 is TGTGCCAGCAGCCCCTCCAGCGGGGTTATCAATGAGCAGTTCTTC.

CDR3 bases: TGTGCCAGCAGCTCAATTTGGGACTCCCAAGCCCATCAGCCCCAGCATTTT. It translates to CASSSIWDSQAHQPQHF. This chain uses TRBV5-8 with TRBJ1-5, with D perhaps TRBD1 (5 bases). CDR3 length equals 17 residues. CDR1 and CDR2 from the germline V gene are SGHTS and YDEGEE. V lost 3 bases, J lost 5 bases, and 21 bases lay in between.

V and J are TRBV12-5 and TRBJ2-1; no definite D call. With 1 base removed from V and 0 bases from J, the gap between germline ends came to 7 bases. Germline V gene sequence: CDR1 LGHNT, CDR2 FRNRAP. The CDR3 is made up of 15 amino acids. CDR3 nucleotides: TGTGCTAGTGGTTTGGACAGTCACTCCTACAATGAGCAGTTCTTC. This encodes CASGLDSHSYNEQFF.

The chain recombines TRBV19 with TRBJ2-3; 8 bases agree with TRBD1. The CDR3 length is 14 residues. Germline V CDR1 and CDR2: LNHDA, SQIVND (reference sequence). J gave up 5 bases and V 4 bases, and 5 bases lay outside the gene matches. CDR3 protein: CASSTDRVVDTQYF. The CDR3 DNA sequence: TGTGCCAGTAGTACGGACAGGGTGGTAGATACGCAGTATTTT.

The chain recombines TRBV6-5 with TRBJ1-3, with D possibly matching TRBD1 (6 bases). From germline, CDR1 is MNHEY and CDR2 SVGAGI. The ends were cut back, 7 bases at V and 0 bases at J, with 13 bases in the middle. The CDR3 is 15 amino acids. As DNA, the CDR3 is TGTGCCAGCACTGGGACACTGAGCTCTGGAAACACCATATATTTT. This translates into CASTGTLSSGNTIYF.

The chain has TRBV2 and TRBJ1-2; a weak D match, TRBD1 (5 bases). Deletions cut 3 bases from V and 5 bases from J, with 10 bases between. The CDR3 has 13 amino acids. Germline V gene data show CDR1 as SNHLY and CDR2 as FYNNEI. CDR3 DNA sequence: TGTGCCAGCAGTGACAGGGAAAAGTATGGCTACACCTTC. Translated, it gives CASSDREKYGYTF.

V is TRBV28 and J is TRBJ1-6, with 7 bases matching TRBD1. V lost 5 bases, J lost 8 bases, and 3 bases stayed unmatched. This CDR3 contains 13 residues. Per the germline V gene, CDR1 is MDHEN and CDR2 is SYDVKM. CDR3 in amino acids: CASSRGLYSPLHF. The CDR3 DNA reads as TGTGCCAGCAGTAGGGGGCTGTATTCACCCCTCCACTTT.

This chain uses TRBV6-5 with TRBJ2-3; tentatively, D is TRBD1 (5 bases). CDR3 size: 16 residues. V lost 0 bases and J lost 6, with 16 bases in between. Germline V gene data show CDR1 as MNHEY and CDR2 as SVGAGI. CDR3 loop: CASSYSGQGLADTQYF. As DNA, the CDR3 is TGTGCCAGCAGTTACTCCGGGCAGGGATTGGCGGATACGCAGTATTTT.

The chain joins TRBV10-1 to TRBJ2-1, with 8 nucleotides matching TRBD2. CDR3 size: 13 residues. The trim removed 6 bases at V and 6 bases at J, leaving 4 bases unmatched. From germline, CDR1 is WNHNN and CDR2 SYGVQD (reference sequence). This CDR3 reads CASRAGASNEQFF. CDR3 DNA sequence: TGCGCCAGCAGAGCGGGGGCCTCCAATGAGCAGTTCTTC.

The V call is TRBV7-9, the J call TRBJ1-2, with D hard to call. The CDR3 is 10 amino acids. V was clipped by 5 bases and J by 13 bases, with 11 bases between them. Germline assignment: CDR1 SEHNR and CDR2 FQNEAQ (reference sequence). CDR3 amino acids: CASSPPHPTF. CDR3 nucleotides: TGTGCCAGCAGCCCACCACACCCCACCTTC.

This rearrangement joins TRBV18 to TRBJ1-2; D might be TRBD1 (5 bases). The CDR3 spans 16 residues. Germline lookup yields CDR1 KGHSH and CDR2 LQKENI. The V end was cut by 6 bases, the J end by 7 bases, with 24 bases between. CDR3 amino acids: CASSPVPRGGKFGYTF. The CDR3 nucleotides are TGTGCCAGCTCCCCTGTCCCGAGGGGAGGAAAATTTGGCTACACCTTC.

As for this clone: Its ends do not fully match the called genes, so a read error is possible. The V and J genes are TRBV6-5 and TRBJ2-7; a possible D gene is TRBD1 (6 bases). Germline values: CDR1 MNHEY, CDR2 SVGAGI. The CDR3 has 15 residues. CDR3 in DNA: TGTGCCAGCGGTTACTCCCGGACAGATACCTACGAGCAGTACTTC. Amino acids: CASGYSRTDTYEQYF.

This chain connects TRBV4-3 to TRBJ2-3, with 8 bases lining up with TRBD1. Germline CDR1 LGHNA, CDR2 YSLEER. V lost 2 bases, J lost 1 base, and 8 bases stayed unmatched. This CDR3 region has 17 residues. For the CDR3, the DNA is TGCGCCAGCAGCCAACTCTCCGGGACAGGCGGCACAGATACGCAGTATTTT. This codes for CASSQLSGTGGTDTQYF.

This chain joins TRBV27 and TRBJ1-1; the match to TRBD1 covers 8 bases. Germline assignment: CDR1 MNHEY and CDR2 SMNVEV (reference sequence). J lost 5 bases, V lost 2 bases, and 10 bases had no gene match. This CDR3 has 16 residues. The DNA for the CDR3 is TGTGCCAGCAGTTTACCCCCAGGGGGCAGGGGTACTGAAGCTTTCTTT. Amino acids: CASSLPPGGRGTEAFF.

The CDR3 nucleotides read TGTGCCAGCAGCTGGGACAGTTCCTACGAGCAGTACTTC. It translates to CASSWDSSYEQYF. This chain links TRBV6-5 with TRBJ2-7, with 7 nucleotides matching TRBD1. CDR1 is MNHEY, CDR2 SVGAGI, per germline. The ends lost 6 bases at V and 1 base at J; junction bases unmatched: 3. This CDR3 comprises 13 residues.

The chain has TRBV6-5 and TRBJ2-7; 10 positions agree with TRBD1. Germline V gene data show CDR1 as MNHEY and CDR2 as SVGAGI. V lost 4 bases and J lost 0; bases outside the gene matches: 0. This CDR3 region has 14 residues. The CDR3 DNA reads as TGTGCCAGCAGTTGGACAGGGGGCTCCTACGAGCAGTACTTC. Residues: CASSWTGGSYEQYF.

The chain employs TRBV27 and TRBJ1-2; D uncertain. CDR1 is MNHEY, CDR2 SMNVEV, per germline (reference sequence). The CDR3 is made up of 17 amino acids. V was cut by 3 bases and J by 3 bases, with 20 bases left in between. CDR3 residues: CASSLAGQALGDYGYTF. CDR3 bases: TGTGCCAGCAGTTTGGCCGGCCAGGCCCTGGGAGACTATGGCTACACCTTC.

The CDR3 nucleotides read TGTGCCAGCAGCGCATCCGGGACAGGGCCCGACGAGCAGTACTTC. Amino acid sequence: CASSASGTGPDEQYF. This rearrangement joins TRBV5-4 to TRBJ2-7, with 9 bases identical to TRBD1. V lost 4 bases to trimming and J lost 5 bases; unmatched junction nucleotides: 10. This CDR3 is 15 amino acids long. CDR1 and CDR2 from the germline V gene are SGHNT and YYREEE (reference sequence).